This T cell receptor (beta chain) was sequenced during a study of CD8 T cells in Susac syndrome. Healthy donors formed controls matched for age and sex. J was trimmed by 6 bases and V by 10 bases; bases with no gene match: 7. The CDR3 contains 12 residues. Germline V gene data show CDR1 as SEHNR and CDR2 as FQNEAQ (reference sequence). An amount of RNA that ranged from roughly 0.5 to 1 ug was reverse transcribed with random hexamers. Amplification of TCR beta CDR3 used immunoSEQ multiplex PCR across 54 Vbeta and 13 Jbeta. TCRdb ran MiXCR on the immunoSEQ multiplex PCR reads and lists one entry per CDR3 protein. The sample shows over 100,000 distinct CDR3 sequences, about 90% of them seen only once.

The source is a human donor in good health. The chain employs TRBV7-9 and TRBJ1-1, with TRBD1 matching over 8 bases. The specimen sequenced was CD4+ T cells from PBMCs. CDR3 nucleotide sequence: TGTGCCATCGTACAGGGGGGACCTGAAGCTTTCTTT. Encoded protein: CAIVQGGPEAFF.